This T cell receptor (beta chain) was retrieved from a study of T cell repertoires in cytomegalovirus infection. Study-wide context: Matching HLA type, along with CMV infection, was indicated by public TCR beta signatures. Notes on the study in general: Summed public TCR beta family frequency identified CMV carriers bearing the relevant HLA. HLA-C-restricted TCR beta clonotypes specific for CMV led the ex vivo response.

TCRdb redid the calling of the reads with MiXCR, one entry per CDR3 protein. The sample contains some 680,000 distinct CDR3 sequences, 35% to 45% of which appear only once. V dropped 2 bases and J dropped 5 bases, with 15 bases sitting between them. Germline lookup yields CDR1 PRHDT and CDR2 FYEKMQ (reference sequence). The CDR3 extends over 15 amino acids. In its sample, this clonotype was seen once. What it binds is not known. The sequence derives from a human donor in good health (CMV status not recorded). Some clones in this sample may be carry-over from other donors' samples. The sequenced sample consisted of PBMCs. The rearrangement links TRBV13 to TRBJ1-1, with D possibly TRBD1 on 5 matching bases. CDR3 in amino acids: CASSLWDSSETEAFF. CDR3 nucleotide sequence: TGTGCCAGCAGCTTATGGGACTCCTCGGAGACTGAAGCTTTCTTT.